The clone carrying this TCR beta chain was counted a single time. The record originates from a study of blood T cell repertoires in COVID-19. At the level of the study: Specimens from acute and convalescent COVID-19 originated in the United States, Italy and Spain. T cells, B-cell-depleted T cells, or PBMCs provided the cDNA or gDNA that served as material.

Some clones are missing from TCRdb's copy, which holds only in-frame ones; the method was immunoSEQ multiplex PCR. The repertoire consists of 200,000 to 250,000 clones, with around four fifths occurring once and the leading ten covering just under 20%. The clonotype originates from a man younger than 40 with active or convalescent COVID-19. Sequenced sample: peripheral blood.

The CDR3 DNA is TGTGCCAGCAGCCCAAGGGACAGGGGGGACCTCTGGGAAGCTTTCTTT. As protein: CASSPRDRGDLWEAFF. This chain uses TRBV9 with TRBJ1-1; 11 bases line up with TRBD1. Per germline, CDR1 SGDLS and CDR2 YYNGEE. Trimming took 4 bases from V and 8 from J; bases not matched to a gene: 13. CDR3 length: 16 amino acids.